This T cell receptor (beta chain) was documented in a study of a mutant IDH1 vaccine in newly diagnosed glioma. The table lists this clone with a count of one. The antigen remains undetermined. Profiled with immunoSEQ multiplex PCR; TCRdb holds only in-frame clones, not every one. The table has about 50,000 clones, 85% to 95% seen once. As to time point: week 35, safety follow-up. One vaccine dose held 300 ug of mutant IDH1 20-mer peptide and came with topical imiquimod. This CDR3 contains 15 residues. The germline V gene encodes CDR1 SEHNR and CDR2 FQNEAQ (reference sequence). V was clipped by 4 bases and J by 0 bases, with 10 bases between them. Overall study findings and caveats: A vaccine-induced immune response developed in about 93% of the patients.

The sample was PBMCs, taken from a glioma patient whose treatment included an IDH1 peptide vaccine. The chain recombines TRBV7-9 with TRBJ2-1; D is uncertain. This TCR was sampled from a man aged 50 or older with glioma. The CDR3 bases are TGTGCCAGCAGCTCCGCCTCGGGCTCCTACAATGAGCAGTTCTTC. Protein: CASSSASGSYNEQFF.